This is a list of T cell receptor beta chains from one sample in a study of T cell responses to AZD1222 COVID-19 vaccine. TCRdb's table, derived via immunoSEQ multiplex PCR, lists solely in-frame clones and lacks some. Of around 90,000 clones listed, more than 70% are singletons. The sample here was peripheral blood, taken on day 0 of AZD1222 vaccination. Receptor source: an adult in good health. Each CDR3 is given with its conserved first and last residue.

v_call cdr3_length cdr3_aa
TRBV10-3 13 CAISSGQSEKLFF
TRBV6-1 14 CASSELGDTGELFF
TRBV23-1 15 CASGKPGQRGNTIYF
TRBV6-5 14 CASSSGQGWQPQHF
TRBV19 17 CASSIDPGTLSTDTQYF
TRBV27 16 CASSSNLGGLIHGYTF
TRBV19 13 CASSPRQGSGYTF
TRBV11-2 16 CASSLFLSDSGNTIYF
TRBV10-2 16 CASSEWEGRGDQPQHF
TRBV5-6 16 CASSLAAAGRGNTIYF
TRBV6-5 13 CASSSPLVAEAFF
TRBV10-3 13 CAISVGDGDTQYF
TRBV3-1/TRBV3-2 13 CASSQGQNQPQHF
TRBV28 14 CASSFRQANYGYTF
TRBV4-1 18 CASSPPLARTGLGYEQYF
TRBV5-4 13 CASSLRGPYEQYF
TRBV28 13 CASSSAGGHEQYF
TRBV7-3 15 CASSLNPAMNTEAFF
TRBV6-5 15 CASSYTTDRVTEAFF
TRBV6-5 15 CASSYFGTGSYEQYF
TRBV24-1 14 CATSDAGQIYGYTF
TRBV5-1 16 CASSLTGTENTGELFF
TRBV2 15 CASREPSQGNNEQFF
TRBV14 17 CASSHDISGGARDTQYF
TRBV5-6 17 CASSFFATGQGNQPQHF
TRBV7-2 15 CASSLGVLGNQPQHF
TRBV30 11 CAWRLMGEQYF
TRBV20-1 14 CSASLGDSDQPQHF
TRBV5-1 15 CASSPTGTGLNEQFF
TRBV6-5 13 CASSLGDGQPQHF
TRBV3-1/TRBV3-2 18 CASSQSLGQGESNSPLHF
TRBV2 14 CASTRLAGGYEQYF
TRBV7-2 14 CASSLGPANTEAFF
TRBV2 14 CASSDQQGIEKLFF
TRBV18 16 CASSPTPGQGLYGYTF
TRBV5-4 18 CASSRFGGTGGVYTEAFF
TRBV5-6 15 CASSLAGGAPYEQYF
TRBV9 13 CASSVQVNTEAFF
TRBV11-2 17 CASSSPDSGGVVGELFF
TRBV9 14 CASSVDSDNYGYTF
TRBV18 15 CASSPGGKANYGYTF
TRBV7-3 17 CASSPRTGGSSYNEQFF
TRBV6-5 15 CASSYSRDRVYEQYF
TRBV18 15 CASSPLDRVDYGYTF
TRBV6-5 13 CASSFAENTEAFF
TRBV18 16 CASSLDRGQTNEKLFF
TRBV19 15 CASSPSRIGADEQFF
TRBV3-1/TRBV3-2 14 CASSQGAGTGTPFF
TRBV6-5 14 CASKGAFSGDTQYF
TRBV5-4 15 CASSPATGLNTEAFF
TRBV2 14 CASSAMGQPYEQYF